Each of the 15 T cell receptor beta chains below was sequenced from the same sample in a study of T cells in Graves' hyperthyroidism and ophthalmopathy. RNA transcripts served as the template for amplifying TCR beta CDR3 regions. The TCR CDR3 first-round RT-PCR relied on the HTBI primer set. Via MiXCR, TCRdb re-called the multiplex PCR reads, giving one row per CDR3 protein. Of around 300,000 distinct CDR3 sequences in the sample, about an eighth were seen once. The specimen sequenced was blood. The receptors derive from a woman under 40 with Graves' hyperthyroidism that later progressed to Graves' ophthalmopathy.

This clonotype was counted many times. The V gene is TRBV28, the J gene TRBJ2-5; D uncertain. The ends were cut back, 4 bases at V and 4 bases at J, with 10 bases in the middle. This CDR3 region has 13 residues. CDR1 is MDHEN, CDR2 SYDVKM, per germline. The chain's CDR3 is CASSSPDLETQYF. The CDR3 nucleotides read TGTGCCAGCAGTTCCCCGGACCTAGAGACCCAGTACTTC.

This chain links TRBV5-1 with TRBJ2-3; TRBD1 is a possible D gene (6 bases). This CDR3 is 16 amino acids long. Germline V gene sequence: CDR1 SGHRS, CDR2 YFSETQ. V shed 0 bases and J shed 0 bases, with 11 bases lying between them. The CDR3 sequence: CASSLARDKSTDTQYF. In DNA, the CDR3 is TGCGCCAGCAGCTTGGCCCGGGACAAGAGCACAGATACGCAGTATTTT.

In this sample, this clonotype turned up many times. The chain employs TRBV7-6 and TRBJ2-7, with 10 bases fitting TRBD2. The CDR3 extends over 16 amino acids. Germline V CDR1 and CDR2: SGHVS, FNYEAQ. V was pared by 2 bases and J by 3 bases, with 7 bases of the junction left unmatched. CDR3 sequence: CASSLQVGLAFYEQYF. As DNA, the CDR3 is TGTGCCAGCAGCTTACAGGTGGGACTAGCGTTCTACGAGCAGTACTTC.

Ten or more counts support this clonotype. This rearrangement joins TRBV10-3 to TRBJ1-1; TRBD1 matches 8 bases. Germline CDR1 and CDR2: ENHRY and SYGVKD. Losses at the gene ends were 10 bases for V and 10 bases for J; bases not matched to a gene: 17. This CDR3 spans 14 amino acids. The CDR3 DNA reads TGTGCCACCTACCCGGACAGGGAGGCGGAGGGAGCTTTCTTT. Amino acid sequence: CATYPDREAEGAFF.

This clonotype was observed many times. The J gene is TRBJ2-1, the V gene TRBV27; 9 bases are shared with TRBD2. Germline V lookup: CDR1 MNHEY, CDR2 SMNVEV (reference sequence). CDR3 length: 19 residues. After removal of 6 bases from V and 0 bases from J, the junction contained 15 bases not matched to a gene. The CDR3 spells CASSLGVTSGRSSYNEQFF. CDR3 in DNA: TGTGCCAGCAGCCTCGGGGTTACTAGCGGGCGGAGCTCCTACAATGAGCAGTTCTTC.

This clonotype was observed a handful of times. The chain recombines TRBV11-2 with TRBJ2-2; D remains unclear. The germline V gene has CDR1 SGHAT and CDR2 FQNNGV. The V end lost 5 bases, the J end lost 4 bases, and 11 bases lay between the germline ends. This CDR3 is 14 amino acids long. This CDR3 reads CASSPSGSTGELFF. The CDR3 DNA is TGTGCCAGCAGCCCCTCTGGGTCCACCGGGGAGCTGTTTTTT.

This clonotype was counted a few times. The rearrangement uses TRBV5-1 and TRBJ2-7; TRBD1 matches at 7 bases. The CDR3 loop spans 15 amino acids. The trim removed 0 bases at V and 6 bases at J, leaving 9 bases unmatched. Germline lookup yields CDR1 SGHRS and CDR2 YFSETQ. CDR3 nucleotides: TGCGCCAGCAGCTTGGACAGGGGCCTTTTGATCGAGCAGTACTTC. Residues: CASSLDRGLLIEQYF.

There are many counts of this clonotype. This chain connects TRBV6-2 or TRBV6-3 to TRBJ2-7; 8 bases agree with TRBD1. Trimming took 6 bases from V and 6 from J; bases not matched to a gene: 4. CDR3 length: 12 residues. Germline V gene sequence: CDR1 MNHEY, CDR2 SVGEGT. DNA for the CDR3: TGTGCCAGCAGACGACAGGGGCCCGAGCAGTACTTC. Amino acids: CASRRQGPEQYF.

The chain recombines TRBV18 with TRBJ2-7, with D possibly being TRBD1 or TRBD2 (6 bases each). V lost 6 bases and J 4 bases, leaving 19 bases between the germline ends. The germline V gene encodes CDR1 KGHSH and CDR2 LQKENI. This CDR3 comprises 15 residues. CDR3 in DNA: TGTGCCAGCTCTTGGTCCGGGGGCGCAGGATACGAGCAGTACTTC. It specifies CASSWSGGAGYEQYF. Full variable domain (outside the CDR3, taken from reference TRBV18 and TRBJ2-7): NAGVMQNPRHLVRRRGQEARLRCSPMKGHSHVYWYRQLPEEGLKFMVYLQKENIIDESGMPKERFSAEFPKEGPSILRIQQVVRGDSAAYFCASSWSGGAGYEQYFGPGTRLTVT.

In its sample, this clonotype was seen many times. This chain connects TRBV3-1 to TRBJ2-3; a weak D match, TRBD2 (6 bases). The CDR3 totals 15 residues. CDR1 is LGHDT, CDR2 YNNKEL, per germline (reference sequence). Trimming removed 0 bases from V and 10 bases from J, with 17 bases in between. CDR3 bases: TGTGCCAGCAGCCAAGATCGACTAGGTGGGGATCCGCAGTATTTT. Translated, it gives CASSQDRLGGDPQYF.

The sample holds many counts of this clonotype. The chain carries TRBV7-8 and TRBJ2-7; D remains unclear. CDR1 SGHVS and CDR2 FQNEAQ come from the germline V gene. The ends were cut back, 1 base at V and 2 bases at J, with 9 bases in the middle. The CDR3 length is 14 residues. The CDR3: CASSLEVQAYEQYF. The CDR3 nucleotides read TGTGCCAGCAGCTTAGAGGTCCAAGCCTACGAGCAGTACTTC.

This chain uses TRBV10-3 with TRBJ1-2, with no clear D. This CDR3 is built from 14 residues. V was cut by 10 bases and J by 0 bases, with 15 bases left in between. Germline V gene lookup returns CDR1 ENHRY and CDR2 SYGVKD. CDR3 in amino acids: CATGETVANYGYTF. In DNA, the CDR3 is TGTGCCACCGGGGAGACGGTAGCTAACTATGGCTACACCTTC.

Details on this clonotype: One junction end does not reproduce the germline sequence, and a read error may be involved. This sequence joins TRBV6-2 or TRBV6-3 and TRBJ1-1; D remains unclear. This CDR3 spans 14 amino acids. CDR1 is MNHEY, CDR2 SVGEGT, per germline. The CDR3 protein is CASNYFQWNTEAFF. CDR3 sequence (DNA): TGTGCCAGCAATTACTTCCAGTGGAACACTGAAGCTTTCTTT.

At least ten counts were recorded for this clonotype. CDR3 nucleotides: TGTGCCAGCAGTCCCGGGACAGTCGGCTATGGCTACACCTTC. This codes for CASSPGTVGYGYTF. The chain joins TRBV27 to TRBJ1-2; 7 nucleotides match TRBD1. Trimming at V came to 5 bases and at J to 4 bases, leaving 7 bases not matched to a gene. The germline V gene has CDR1 MNHEY and CDR2 SMNVEV (reference sequence). This CDR3 comprises 14 residues.

The chain is built from TRBV7-9 and TRBJ2-1; 7 positions agree with TRBD2. The CDR3 extends over 15 amino acids. Unmatched junction bases numbered 16, after V lost 5 bases and J lost 12 bases. The germline V gene has CDR1 SEHNR and CDR2 FQNEAQ (reference sequence). The CDR3 region is CASSRPSRLALAQFF. Here the CDR3 DNA reads TGTGCCAGCAGCCGCCCTTCGAGACTAGCACTTGCGCAGTTCTTC.